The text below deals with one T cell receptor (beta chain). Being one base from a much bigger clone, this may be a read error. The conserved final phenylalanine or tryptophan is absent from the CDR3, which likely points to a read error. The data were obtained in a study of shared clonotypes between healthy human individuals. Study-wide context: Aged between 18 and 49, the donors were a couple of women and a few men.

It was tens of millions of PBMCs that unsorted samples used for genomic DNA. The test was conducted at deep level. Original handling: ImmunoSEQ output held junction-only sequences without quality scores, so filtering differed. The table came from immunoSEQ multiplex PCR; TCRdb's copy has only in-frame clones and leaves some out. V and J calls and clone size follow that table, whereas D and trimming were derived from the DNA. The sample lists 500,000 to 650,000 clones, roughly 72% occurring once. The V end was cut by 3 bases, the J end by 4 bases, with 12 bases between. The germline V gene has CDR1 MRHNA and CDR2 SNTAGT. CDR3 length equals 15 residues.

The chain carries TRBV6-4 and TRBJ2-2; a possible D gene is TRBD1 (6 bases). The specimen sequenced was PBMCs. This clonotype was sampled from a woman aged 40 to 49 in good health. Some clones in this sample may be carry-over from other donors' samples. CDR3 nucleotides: TGTGCCAGCAGTGAAGAACAGGGAGCCACCGGGGAGCTGTTTCTT. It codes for CASSEEQGATGELFL.